Listed here are 13 T cell receptor beta chains from one sample, sequenced in a study of T cell responses to AZD1222 COVID-19 vaccine. Method: immunoSEQ multiplex PCR; TCRdb's copy keeps in-frame clones and lacks some. The table has 120,000 or so clones, 65% to 85% seen once. Sequenced here: peripheral blood, sampled on day 0 of AZD1222 vaccination. These receptors were collected from an adult in good health.

On this clone: Distinct nucleotide sequences in the sample also encode this CDR3. The chain has TRBV6-5 and TRBJ1-1; TRBD1 matches at 7 bases. CDR1 is MNHEY and CDR2 is SVGAGI in the germline V gene. V shed 3 bases and J 6 bases; nucleotides not matched to a gene: 7. This CDR3 comprises 14 residues. The CDR3 region is CASSYSTGVAEAFF. CDR3 nucleotides: TGTGCCAGCAGTTATTCAACAGGGGTAGCTGAAGCTTTCTTT.

The gene calls are TRBV5-1 and TRBJ2-1, with D hard to call. This CDR3 is built from 10 residues. Trimming removed 6 bases at V and 7 bases at J, with 5 bases between. The germline CDR1 and CDR2 sequences are SGHRS and YFSETQ. CDR3 bases: TGCGCCAGCACGCCTAATGAGCAGTTCTTC. Encoded protein: CASTPNEQFF.

This chain links TRBV5-4 with TRBJ1-2; 10 nucleotides match TRBD1. V was clipped by 7 bases and J by 7 bases; unmatched bases: 19. The CDR3 runs to 17 residues. Germline lookup yields CDR1 SGHNT and CDR2 YYREEE (reference sequence). The CDR3 sequence: CASYFLNSGTGAFGYTF. The CDR3 nucleotides are TGTGCCAGCTACTTCCTAAATTCCGGGACAGGGGCTTTTGGCTACACCTTC.

With regard to this clone: At one boundary the junction diverges from the germline segment, which might be a read error. The V call is TRBV7-2, the J call TRBJ2-1, with 11 bases identical to TRBD2. This CDR3 has 15 amino acids. Germline CDR1 reads SGHTA; CDR2 reads FQGNSA. The CDR3 reads CASSVAGGRLNEQFF. CDR3 sequence (DNA): TGTGCCAGCAGCGTAGCGGGGGGGCGACTGAATGAGCAGTTCTTC.

The rearrangement links TRBV9 to TRBJ2-2, with D hard to call. CDR3 length equals 15 residues. The V and J ends lost 0 bases and 4 bases respectively, with 10 bases between them. The V gene's germline CDR1 is SGDLS and CDR2 YYNGEE. The CDR3 reads CASSVGGKGTGELFF. The CDR3 DNA reads as TGTGCCAGCAGCGTAGGGGGTAAAGGCACCGGGGAGCTGTTTTTT.

The chain joins TRBV6-5 to TRBJ2-7, with D unresolved. The length of the CDR3 is 11 residues. Germline V gene data show CDR1 as MNHEY and CDR2 as SVGAGI. V gave up 8 bases and J gave up 4 bases, with 9 bases separating them. This CDR3 is CASQKGYEQYF. The DNA for the CDR3 is TGTGCCAGCCAAAAAGGGTACGAGCAGTACTTC.

The chain carries TRBV3-1 (or the pseudogene TRBV3-2) and TRBJ2-1; TRBD2 matches at 7 bases. Germline V lookup: CDR1 LGHDT, CDR2 YNNKEL (reference sequence). This CDR3 contains 17 residues. The V and J ends lost 6 bases and 3 bases, in that order; junction bases with no gene match: 14. The CDR3 DNA is TGTGCCAGCAGTGAAAGGGCTCCGGGACTAAACTACAATGAGCAGTTCTTC. This codes for CASSERAPGLNYNEQFF.

The chain links TRBV5-1 to TRBJ2-1, with D possibly TRBD1 on 6 matching bases. The V gene's germline CDR1 is SGHRS and CDR2 YFSETQ. Trimming pared 4 bases from V and 5 bases from J, leaving 10 bases between. The CDR3 runs to 13 residues. CDR3 nucleotides: TGCGCCAGCAGCCTCAGGACAGACAATGAGCAGTTCTTC. Translating it yields CASSLRTDNEQFF.

This clone was counted between two and nine times. The rearrangement links TRBV19 to TRBJ1-3; D gene ambiguous. V lost 8 bases and J 4 bases, leaving 18 bases between the germline ends. The CDR3 covers 15 residues. Germline V gives CDR1 LNHDA, CDR2 SQIVND (reference sequence). DNA of the CDR3: TGTGCCAGTTCTCAAGTCCGGGCCAGAGGAAACACCATATATTTT. It is translated as CASSQVRARGNTIYF.

J is TRBJ2-1 and V is TRBV11-3; D is undetermined. V lost 0 bases and J 7 bases, leaving 13 bases between the germline ends. The CDR3 extends over 15 amino acids. Germline CDR1 is SGHNT and CDR2 is YENEEA. This CDR3 is CASSLEFGQGNEQFF. The CDR3 DNA reads as TGTGCCAGCAGCTTAGAATTTGGGCAAGGTAATGAGCAGTTCTTC.

The CDR3 nucleotides read TGTGCCAGCAGTTTCGTGGGAGGAACCTACGAGCAGTACTTC. Translation gives CASSFVGGTYEQYF. The V gene is TRBV28, the J gene TRBJ2-7, with a tentative D call TRBD2 (6 bases). CDR3 length: 14 amino acids. V gave up 3 bases and J gave up 2 bases, with 11 bases separating them. Per germline, CDR1 MDHEN and CDR2 SYDVKM.

CDR3 DNA sequence: TGTGCCAGCAGCTTAGTAACTAGCGGGAGGAGGTACAATGAGCAGTTCTTC. Translated, it gives CASSLVTSGRRYNEQFF. The chain carries TRBV11-2 and TRBJ2-1; 12 bases agree with TRBD2. The CDR3 has 17 amino acids. The germline CDR1 and CDR2 sequences are SGHAT and FQNNGV. J lost 4 bases, V lost 1 base, and 5 bases had no gene match.

The rearrangement uses TRBV28 and TRBJ1-2, with D possibly TRBD1 on 6 matching bases. This CDR3 spans 16 amino acids. Trimming took off 5 bases at V and 0 bases at J, with 16 bases between the two ends. CDR1 MDHEN and CDR2 SYDVKM come from the germline V gene. Here the CDR3 DNA reads TGTGCCAGCAGTAGAACCGGGACACAAGCTAACTATGGCTACACCTTC. Encoded protein: CASSRTGTQANYGYTF.